Listed below are T cell receptor beta chains from one sample, sequenced in a study of cytomegalovirus exposure and HLA in healthy donors. Assay used: immunoSEQ multiplex PCR; TCRdb lists only in-frame clones, some missing. The table has about 82,000 clones, 78% seen once. Material for sequencing was PBMCs. These receptor sequences come from a male donor in good health and CMV-seropositive. Both conserved end residues are part of each CDR3. D genes are given only for firm matches. A row's size may be missing; if present it is once, few, many or a size class.

size	D	V	J	DNA	CDR3
.	.	TRBV10-3	TRBJ1-6	TGTGCCATTGGACTTAATTCACCCCTCCACTTT	CAIGLNSPLHF
.	.	TRBV27	TRBJ1-3	TGTGCCAGCAGTTTGGCTAGGGGAGGTCGAAACACCATATATTTT	CASSLARGGRNTIYF
.	.	TRBV7-3	TRBJ2-3	TGTGCCAGCAGCTTAATTGCGGGGGCCCTCCCAGATACGCAGTATTTT	CASSLIAGALPDTQYF
.	.	TRBV19	TRBJ1-5	TGTGCCAGTAGCTCGACAGATTATAGCAATCAGCCCCAGCATTTT	CASSSTDYSNQPQHF
few	TRBD2	TRBV5-6	TRBJ2-7	TGTGCCAGCAGCTTCGACGCGGGGGGCATCTACGAGCAGTACTTC	CASSFDAGGIYEQYF
.	.	TRBV27	TRBJ2-6	TGTGCCAGCAGTTACACAGGGGGGGCCAACGTCCTGACTTTC	CASSYTGGANVLTF
.	TRBD2	TRBV30	TRBJ2-1	TGTGCCTGGAGCGAGGGGACTAGCGCTTACAATGAGCAGTTCTTC	CAWSEGTSAYNEQFF
.	TRBD1	TRBV27	TRBJ1-2	TGTGCCAGCAGTGCACCTCGACGATTTACCGGACAGGGCCGGCGGGGCTACACCTTC	CASSAPRRFTGQGRRGYTF
once	.	TRBV18	TRBJ1-3	TGTGCCAGCTCACCGGAGGCAGGAAACACCATATATTTT	CASSPEAGNTIYF
.	TRBD2	TRBV19	TRBJ2-1	TGTGCCAGTAGCCGACTAGCGAAGGGGGAGCAGTTCTTC	CASSRLAKGEQFF
.	.	TRBV7-2	TRBJ2-1	TGTGCCAGCAGCTTACGGGGGGCGGGGAATGAGCAGTTCTTC	CASSLRGAGNEQFF
once	.	TRBV4-3	TRBJ2-7	TGCGCCAGCAGCCAAGACCCCGGGGTGTTCAGCTACGAGCAGTACTTC	CASSQDPGVFSYEQYF
.	TRBD1	TRBV4-3	TRBJ2-7	TGCGCCAGCAGCCGGGTTTGGGGACAGGGGGCGGGGGAGCAGTACTTC	CASSRVWGQGAGEQYF
.	.	TRBV5-1	TRBJ2-3	TGCGCCAGCAGCTTGGGGCTAGCGACCGCTAGCACAGATACGCAGTATTTT	CASSLGLATASTDTQYF
.	TRBD1	TRBV30	TRBJ2-7	TGTGCCGGGGATTCGACAGGGGGCTCGTACGAGCAGTACTTC	CAGDSTGGSYEQYF
.	TRBD1	TRBV27	TRBJ2-7	TGTGCCAGCAGTGCAACAGGGGTGTACTACGAGCAGTACTTC	CASSATGVYYEQYF
.	.	TRBV5-4	TRBJ2-7	TGTGCCAGCAGCCACAGGGCCCACGAGCAGTACTTC	CASSHRAHEQYF
.	TRBD1	TRBV11-3	TRBJ2-2	TGTGCCAGCAGCCGGAGGACAGGGAACACCGGGGAGCTGTTTTTT	CASSRRTGNTGELFF
.	TRBD1	TRBV6-1	TRBJ2-2	TGTGCCAGCAGTGATGGGGGACAGGGGACCGGGGAGCTGTTTTTT	CASSDGGQGTGELFF
.	TRBD1	TRBV4-2	TRBJ1-1	TGTGCCAGCAGCCAAGTCCCATGGCGACAGGGGCGGCGAAGAGGCACTGAAGCTTTCTTT	CASSQVPWRQGRRRGTEAFF
few	.	TRBV29-1	TRBJ1-1	TGCAGCGGGGGGGGATACGGGGCTGAAGCTTTCTTT	CSGGGYGAEAFF
once	TRBD2	TRBV29-1	TRBJ2-1	TGCAGCGTTGAAGGCCGGGGGGGCGAAGCCTACAATGAGCAGTTCTTC	CSVEGRGGEAYNEQFF
once	.	TRBV4-2	TRBJ1-1	TGTGCCAGCAGCCAAGAAGACGGCGGGACTGAAGCTTTCTTT	CASSQEDGGTEAFF